The T cell receptor (beta chain) under discussion was sequenced for a study of patients and donors after allogeneic stem cell transplantation (dated by TCRdb to 2018 to 2021). With regard to this clonotype: The clone's antigen remains unknown. No clone much larger than this one lies a single base away; base qualities are absent.

The library was made by RT-PCR. Instrument on record: NextSeq 550. TCRdb ran its own pipeline on the public reads, namely fastp trimming at Q25 and MiXCR clone calling, and kept in-frame beta chains. CDR3 protein sequences are deduplicated, and each keeps its most common genes and DNA. The sample table holds over 350,000 distinct CDR3 sequences, of which 16% were seen once. Less than 8% of the sample goes to the ten largest clones. From a lookup of the germline V gene, CDR1 and CDR2 are SGHDT and YYEEEE. V loses 0 bases, J loses 5 bases, and the germline ends lie 11 bases apart. From its cysteine to its phenylalanine, the CDR3 spans 14 amino acids. Of the read, only the CDR3 DNA is kept; its 42 bases are in frame from base 1.

Input material: blood, either unsorted or a sorted T cell fraction (not recorded which). The receptor comes from a human donor who was either an allogeneic HSCT recipient or a stem cell or donor lymphocyte infusion donor (not recorded which). It is not recorded whose cells these are; they may come from a transplant donor. The chain uses TRBV5-6 and TRBJ2-5; D gene: possibly TRBD1, on 6 matching bases. The CDR3 protein sequence reads: CASSLVAGDETQYF. The nucleotide sequence is given as TGTGCCAGCAGCTTGGTGGCAGGGGATGAGACCCAGTACTTC.